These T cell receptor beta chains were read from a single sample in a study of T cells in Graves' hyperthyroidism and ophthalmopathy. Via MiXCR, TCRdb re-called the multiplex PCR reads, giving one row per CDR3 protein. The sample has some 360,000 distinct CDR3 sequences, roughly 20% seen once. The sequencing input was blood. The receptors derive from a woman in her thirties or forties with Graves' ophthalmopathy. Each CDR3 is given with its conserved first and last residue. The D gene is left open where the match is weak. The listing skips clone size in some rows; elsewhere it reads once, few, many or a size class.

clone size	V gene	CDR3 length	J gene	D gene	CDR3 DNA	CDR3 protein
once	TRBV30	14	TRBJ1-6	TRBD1	TGTGCCTGGGGTGACCGACAGGGGATTTCACCCCTCCACTTT	CAWGDRQGISPLHF
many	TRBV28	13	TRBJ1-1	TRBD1	TGTGCCAGCACCCTTTCAGGGGGGCCGGTTGCTTTCTTT	CASTLSGGPVAFF
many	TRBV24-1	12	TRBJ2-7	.	TGTGCCACCAGTGATTTTCGGGGGAAGCAGTACTTC	CATSDFRGKQYF
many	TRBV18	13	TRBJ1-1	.	TGTGCCAGCTCACCATCTCAGGGAGCTGAAGCTTTCTTT	CASSPSQGAEAFF
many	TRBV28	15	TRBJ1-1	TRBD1	TGTGCCAGCAGTTTATGGGGACAGCAAAACACTGAAGCTTTCTTT	CASSLWGQQNTEAFF
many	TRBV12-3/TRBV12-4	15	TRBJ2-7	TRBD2	TGTGCCAGCAGTTTAACCGGGACTAGTGTCCACGAGCAGTACTTC	CASSLTGTSVHEQYF
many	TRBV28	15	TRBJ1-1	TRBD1	TGTGCCAGCAGTGCTACCGGGACAGGGGAAACTGAAGCTTTCTTT	CASSATGTGETEAFF
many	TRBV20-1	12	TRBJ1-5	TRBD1	TGCAGTGCTAAAACAGGGGTCCAGCCCCAGCATTTT	CSAKTGVQPQHF
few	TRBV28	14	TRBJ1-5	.	TGTGCCAGCAGTCTTAGGGCAGACAATCAGCCCCAGCATTTT	CASSLRADNQPQHF
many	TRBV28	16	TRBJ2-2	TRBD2	TGTGCCAGCACCTTGGGTCCGGGAGGCCCTACCGGGGAGCTGTTTTTT	CASTLGPGGPTGELFF
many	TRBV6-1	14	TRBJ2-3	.	TGTGCCAGCAGCTTGGACCGAAGGGCAGATACGCAGTATTTT	CASSLDRRADTQYF
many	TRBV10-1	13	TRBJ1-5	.	TGCGCCAGCAGTGAGTCGGTTGCATCAGCCCAGCATTTT	CASSESVASAQHF
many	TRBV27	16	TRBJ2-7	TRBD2	TGTGCCAGCAGTCCCTTTAGCGGGCGTTACTCCTACGAGCAGTACTTC	CASSPFSGRYSYEQYF
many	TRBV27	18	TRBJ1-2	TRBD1	TGTGCCAGCAGTCTGAGAAAAAACGGGACAGAAGCTAACTATGGCTACACCTTC	CASSLRKNGTEANYGYTF
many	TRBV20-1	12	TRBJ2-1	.	TGCAGTGCTTCGACAGGAGACAATGAGCAGTTCTTC	CSASTGDNEQFF
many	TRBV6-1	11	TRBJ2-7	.	TGTGCCAGCAGTGCGGCGGGCGGGCAGTACTTC	CASSAAGGQYF
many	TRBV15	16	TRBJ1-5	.	TGTGCCGCCAGTCCGCCGAGGACAGTGGCGGGGGTGCCCCAGCATTTT	CAASPPRTVAGVPQHF
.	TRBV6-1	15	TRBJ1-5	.	TGTGCCAGCAGGGGAGCGGGACGACTCAATCAGCCCCAGCATTTT	CASRGAGRLNQPQHF
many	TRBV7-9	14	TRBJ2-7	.	TGTGCCAGCAGCTCCAGTGCCCTAGTTGGCGAGCAGTACTTC	CASSSSALVGEQYF
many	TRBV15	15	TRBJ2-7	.	TGTGCCACCAGCAGAGATAGTGGCGGAATGTACGAGCAGTACTTC	CATSRDSGGMYEQYF
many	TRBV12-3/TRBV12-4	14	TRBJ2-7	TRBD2	TGTGCCAGCAGTTTAGGAGGCGGGAGTTACGAGCAGTACTTC	CASSLGGGSYEQYF
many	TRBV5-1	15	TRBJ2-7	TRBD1	TGCGCCAGCAGCTTGGGGACAGGGGGCGTTTACGAGCAGTACTTC	CASSLGTGGVYEQYF
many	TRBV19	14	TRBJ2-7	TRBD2	TGTGCCAGTAGGGTGACTAGCGGGAGACACGAGCAGTACTTC	CASRVTSGRHEQYF
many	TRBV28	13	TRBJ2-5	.	TGTGCCAGCAGTTTTTATGGGGAAGAGACCCAGTACTTC	CASSFYGEETQYF
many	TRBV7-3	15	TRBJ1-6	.	TGTGCCAGCAGCTTAAACGGACAGAGTAATTCACCCCTCCACTTT	CASSLNGQSNSPLHF